Included here is one TCR beta chain sequence, with context. This sample was taken from a study of blood T cells in healthy people across ages. With V trimmed by 4 bases and J by 4 bases, 5 bases remained unmatched. The germline V gene encodes CDR1 SQVTM and CDR2 ANQGSEA. The CDR3 runs to 14 residues. Per-sample yields of isolated PBMCs were at least 6 million. A second PCR of 7 to 11 cycles used a sample-barcoded 5' primer and a J-beta primer mix. Sequencing yielded, for each sample, at least 2.5 million paired-end reads carrying CDR3. TCRdb re-called the 5' RACE reads with MiXCR, one entry per CDR3 protein. This sample carries about 1.4 million distinct CDR3 sequences, 59% of them seen once, and the ten largest clones take approximately 7%.

Source material: blood. The rearrangement links TRBV29-1 to TRBJ2-5; 11 nucleotides line up with TRBD1. This sequence was found in a young man in good health. CDR3 region: CSVGGQGVSETQYF. Written as DNA, the CDR3 is TGCAGCGTTGGGGGACAGGGGGTCTCAGAGACCCAGTACTTC.